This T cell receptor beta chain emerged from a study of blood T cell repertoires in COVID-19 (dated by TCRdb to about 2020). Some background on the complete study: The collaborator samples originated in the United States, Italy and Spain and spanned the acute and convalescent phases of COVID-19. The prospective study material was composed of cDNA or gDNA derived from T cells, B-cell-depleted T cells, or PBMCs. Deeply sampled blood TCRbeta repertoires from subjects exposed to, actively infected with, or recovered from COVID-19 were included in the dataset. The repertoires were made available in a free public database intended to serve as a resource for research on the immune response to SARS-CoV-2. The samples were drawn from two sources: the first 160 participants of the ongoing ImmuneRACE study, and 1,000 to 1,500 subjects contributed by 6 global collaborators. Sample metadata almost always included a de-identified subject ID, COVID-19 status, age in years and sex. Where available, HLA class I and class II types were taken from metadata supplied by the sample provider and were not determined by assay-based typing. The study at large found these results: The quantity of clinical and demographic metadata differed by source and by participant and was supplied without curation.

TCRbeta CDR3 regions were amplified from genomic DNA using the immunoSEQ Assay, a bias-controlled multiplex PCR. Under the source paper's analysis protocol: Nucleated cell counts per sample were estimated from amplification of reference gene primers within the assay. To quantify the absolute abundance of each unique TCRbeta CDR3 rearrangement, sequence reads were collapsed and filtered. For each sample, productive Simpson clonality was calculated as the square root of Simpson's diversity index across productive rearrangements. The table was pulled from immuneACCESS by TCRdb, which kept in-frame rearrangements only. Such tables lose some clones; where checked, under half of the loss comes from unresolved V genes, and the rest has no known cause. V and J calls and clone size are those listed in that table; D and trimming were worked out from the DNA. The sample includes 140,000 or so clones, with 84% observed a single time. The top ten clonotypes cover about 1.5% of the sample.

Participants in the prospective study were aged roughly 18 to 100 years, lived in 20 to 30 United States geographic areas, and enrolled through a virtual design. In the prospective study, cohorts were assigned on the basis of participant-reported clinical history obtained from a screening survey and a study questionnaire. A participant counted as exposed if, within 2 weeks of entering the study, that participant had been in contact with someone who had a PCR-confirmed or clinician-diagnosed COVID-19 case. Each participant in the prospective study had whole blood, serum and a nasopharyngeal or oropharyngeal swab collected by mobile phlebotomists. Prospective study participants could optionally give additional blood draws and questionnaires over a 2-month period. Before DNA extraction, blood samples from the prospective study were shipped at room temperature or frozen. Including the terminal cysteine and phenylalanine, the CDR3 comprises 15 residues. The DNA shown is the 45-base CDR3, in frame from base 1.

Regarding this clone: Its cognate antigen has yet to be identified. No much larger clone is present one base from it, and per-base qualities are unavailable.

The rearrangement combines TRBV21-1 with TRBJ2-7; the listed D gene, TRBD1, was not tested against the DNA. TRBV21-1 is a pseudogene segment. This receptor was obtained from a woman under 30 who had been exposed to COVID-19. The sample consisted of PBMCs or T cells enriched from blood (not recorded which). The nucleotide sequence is TGTGCCAGCGGACACAGGGTGACCTTCGCCTACGAGCAGTACTTC. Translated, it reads CASGHRVTFAYEQYF.